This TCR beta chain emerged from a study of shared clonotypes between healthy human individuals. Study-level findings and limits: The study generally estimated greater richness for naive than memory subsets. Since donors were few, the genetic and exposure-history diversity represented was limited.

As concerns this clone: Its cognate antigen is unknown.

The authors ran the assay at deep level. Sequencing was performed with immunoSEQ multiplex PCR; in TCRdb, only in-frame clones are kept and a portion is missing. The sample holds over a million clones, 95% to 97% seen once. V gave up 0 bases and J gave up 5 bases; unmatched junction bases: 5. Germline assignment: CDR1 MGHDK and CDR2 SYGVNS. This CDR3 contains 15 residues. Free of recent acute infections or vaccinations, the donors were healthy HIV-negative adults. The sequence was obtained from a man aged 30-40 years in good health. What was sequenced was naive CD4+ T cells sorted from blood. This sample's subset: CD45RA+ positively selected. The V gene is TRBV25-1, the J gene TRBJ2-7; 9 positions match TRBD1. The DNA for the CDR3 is TGTGCCAGCAGTGAATATATACAGGGGGCGCACGAGCAGTACTTC. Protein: CASSEYIQGAHEQYF.